The entry below gives a single T cell receptor (beta chain) sequence along with its context. Its antigen remains undetermined. Per-base quality was not reported, and no clone a single base away is much larger than it. According to the study, the label for this sample's time point signals: blood 4 weeks post-SBRT, at nephrectomy. What the treatment or condition label conveys for this sample: 15 Gy SBRT to primary tumor, nephrectomy 4 weeks later. The samples were obtained from a clinical trial, where primary renal cell carcinomas were treated with 15 Gy stereotactic body radiation therapy and then removed by nephrectomy 4 weeks afterward. To track tumor-enriched clonotypes, serial peripheral blood was sampled from radiation-treated patients at baseline and at 2 weeks and 4 weeks after SBRT. Every patient's renal cell carcinoma showed clear cell pathology. Genomic DNA for TCR sequencing was prepared using the QIAamp DNA Blood Mini Kit (Qiagen). Only samples passing all quality control checks were included in the analyses.

The immunoSEQ kit was used, according to the manufacturer's recommendations, to generate TCR beta libraries from genomic DNA. To prepare libraries, a first multiplex PCR with proprietary primers was run, followed by a second PCR that added unique barcodes, and a bead cleanup was done after each round. A positive control reaction and a negative control reaction, both provided in the kit, were run with every batch of samples. The final libraries underwent checking on an Agilent 4200 TapeStation D1000 ScreenTape, volumetric pooling, and quantification by qPCR. Sequencing was performed on an Illumina NextSeq500 using a MidOutput 150-cycle cartridge, with 156 Read1 cycles, 15 Index1 cycles, and the kit custom primers. The pooled library was loaded at roughly 1 pM, and roughly 20% PhiX control was spiked in. As for how the authors treated the data: The vendor-processed data were analyzed in R, and a clonotype was defined as all T cells that share the same CDR3 nucleotide sequence. For clone abundance analyses, frequencies were normalized to the 10,000 most abundant clones in each sample. Before analysis, public T cell clones were removed, and these numbered fewer than six per sample on average. Tumor-enriched clonotypes and baseline blood-enriched clonotypes were defined as those with an abundance difference of at least 32-fold between compartments. A beta-binomial differential abundance model was applied to find clonotypes that expanded or contracted between blood time points. Tumor-blood repertoire similarity was measured with the Baroni-Urbani and Buser coefficient, and groups were compared using two-tailed Wilcoxon tests in R. TCRdb's version of the immuneACCESS table is confined to in-frame rearrangements and falls short of the full clone set. An unresolved V gene accounts for under half of the shortfall where checked; the remainder is of unknown origin. The D gene and trimming were derived from the DNA, and the V and J assignments and clone size from that table. The sample yields roughly 86,000 clones; 70% to 90% were counted once. The ten top clones hold approximately 9.6% of the sample.

The data originate from a study of radiation and T cells in renal cell carcinoma (TCRdb year 2020). In the study overall: In total, 53 samples, comprising around 25 tumors and roughly 27 peripheral blood samples, were subjected to TCR beta sequencing. The last blood draw occurred 4 weeks after radiation, at the same time as nephrectomy. Across all 50 or so samples, several million unique CDR3 nucleotide sequences encoding 2 million to 3 million unique CDR3 amino acid sequences were identified.

Study-wide conclusions, independent of this receptor: Dynamics of the blood repertoire were not tracked past 4 weeks after treatment. Because pretreatment tumor biopsies were not available, the study could not determine whether clonotypes were already present within the tumor at baseline. In blood, the top tumor clonotypes increased from baseline to 2 weeks after radiation and then shrank by 4 weeks, which suggests a temporary expansion of tumor-resident clones. Because the trial had a single-armed design, the trial could not examine how radiation dose or scheduling affected the TCR repertoire.

CDR1 MDHEN and CDR2 SYDVKM are derived from the germline V gene. V is cut by 3 bases and J by 1 base, and the space between the germline ends is 6 bases. Reading from cysteine to phenylalanine, the CDR3 counts 13 amino acids. Only CDR3 DNA remains: 39 bases, in frame from the first base. Recombination connected TRBV28 to TRBJ1-2, with TRBD1 as a weak D call on 5 bases. This clonotype originated in a man over 45 with renal cell carcinoma. The specimen was blood, collected from a patient whose treatment included radiotherapy and nephrectomy. The CDR3 region: CASSFDSNYGYTF. The DNA sequence is as follows: TGTGCCAGCAGTTTCGACAGTAACTATGGCTACACCTTC.